The 27 T cell receptor beta chains below all came from one sample that was sequenced in a study of somatic mutations in cytotoxic T cells in rheumatoid arthritis. Some clones are missing from TCRdb's copy, which holds only in-frame ones; the method was immunoSEQ multiplex PCR. The table records roughly 20,000 clones, under 85% of them present only once. Material for sequencing was CD8+ T cells sorted from blood. These receptors all stem from an adult with rheumatoid arthritis.

The CDR3 DNA reads as TGCGCCAGCAGCCTCCGGGACAGTACTATGAACACTGAAGCTTTCTTT. Its translation is CASSLRDSTMNTEAFF. The J gene is TRBJ1-1, the V gene TRBV4-1; the match to TRBD1 covers 7 bases. Losses at the gene ends were 4 bases for V and 0 bases for J; bases not matched to a gene: 8. There are 16 residues in the CDR3. Germline V lookup: CDR1 MGHRA, CDR2 YSYEKL.

The J gene is TRBJ2-5, the V gene TRBV2, with D tentatively TRBD2 (5 bases). The V and J ends lost 7 bases and 3 bases respectively, with 12 bases between them. This CDR3 region has 13 residues. In germline, CDR1 is SNHLY, CDR2 FYNNEI. Here the CDR3 reads CASTGTLKETQYF. For the CDR3, the DNA is TGTGCCAGCACGGGAACACTAAAAGAGACCCAGTACTTC.

The V and J genes are TRBV11-3 and TRBJ2-1; 10 bases map to TRBD1. The CDR3 sequence is 15 residues long. Per germline, CDR1 SGHNT and CDR2 YENEEA. J was trimmed by 4 bases and V by 1 base; bases with no gene match: 1. CDR3 protein: CASSLGTGGYNEQFF. DNA of the CDR3: TGTGCCAGCAGCTTAGGGACAGGGGGATACAATGAGCAGTTCTTC.

The J gene is TRBJ2-7, the V gene TRBV7-9; D remains unclear. CDR1 is SEHNR and CDR2 is FQNEAQ in the germline V gene (reference sequence). Between the trimmed V and J ends, which lost 2 bases and 4 bases, there was a span of 9 bases. The CDR3 totals 13 residues. The CDR3 nucleotides are TGTGCCAGCAGCTTAACTGGGGTGTACGAGCAGTACTTC. Protein sequence: CASSLTGVYEQYF.

The J gene is TRBJ2-1, the V gene TRBV9; the match to TRBD1 covers 9 bases. V trimming: 3 bases; J trimming: 8 bases; junction bases outside the gene matches: 9. This CDR3 is 15 amino acids long. The germline gives CDR1 SGDLS, CDR2 YYNGEE. The chain's CDR3 is CASSGSGTGTHEQFF. The CDR3 nucleotides read TGTGCCAGCAGCGGGTCCGGGACAGGGACCCATGAGCAGTTCTTC.

The V call is TRBV13, the J call TRBJ1-3; 8 positions agree with TRBD1. After removal of 1 base from V and 3 bases from J, the junction contained 5 bases not matched to a gene. This CDR3 region has 16 residues. In germline, CDR1 is PRHDT, CDR2 FYEKMQ (reference sequence). The CDR3 loop is CASSLARGPRGNTIYF. CDR3 nucleotides: TGTGCCAGCAGCTTAGCCAGGGGGCCCCGTGGAAACACCATATATTTT.

This clone was observed a few times. The gene calls are TRBV2 and TRBJ2-3, with TRBD2 identical over 7 bases. Germline values: CDR1 SNHLY, CDR2 FYNNEI. V shed 7 bases and J 4 bases; nucleotides not matched to a gene: 5. The CDR3 has 13 residues. CDR3 DNA sequence: TGTGCCAGCACTCGCGGGAGTGCAGATACGCAGTATTTT. Translated, it gives CASTRGSADTQYF. Together with reference TRBV2 and TRBJ2-3, the CDR3 gives the full variable domain: EPEVTQTPSHQVTQMGQEVILRCVPISNHLYFYWYRQILGQKVEFLVSFYNNEISEKSEIFDDQFSVERPDGSNFTLKIRSTKLEDSAMYFCASTRGSADTQYFGPGTRLTVL.

The chain combines TRBV5-4 with TRBJ2-3; no clear D. Trimming left V 0 bases short and J 4 bases short, with 6 bases between. The CDR3 has 13 residues. CDR1 and CDR2 (germline): SGHNT, YYREEE (reference sequence). CDR3 in DNA: TGTGCCAGCAGCTTGGAGGAGTCAGATACGCAGTATTTT. Its protein is CASSLEESDTQYF.

This clone came up a few times. Other DNA sequences of this sample code for an identical CDR3. The J gene is TRBJ2-3, the V gene TRBV7-3; 9 bases are a match to TRBD1. J gave up 6 bases and V 4 bases, and 5 bases lay outside the gene matches. CDR1 is SGHTA, CDR2 FQGTGA, per germline. The CDR3 extends over 14 amino acids. The CDR3 protein is CASSSTGGWDTQYF. The DNA for the CDR3 is TGTGCCAGCAGCTCAACAGGGGGCTGGGATACGCAGTATTTT.

The chain combines TRBV6-1 with TRBJ2-6; D is unresolved. The V end was cut by 3 bases, the J end by 0 bases, with 6 bases between. Germline V gene lookup returns CDR1 MNHNS and CDR2 SASEGT. The CDR3 totals 15 residues. The CDR3 DNA reads as TGTGCCAGCAGTGATTGGGGCTCTGGGGCCAACGTCCTGACTTTC. Translation gives CASSDWGSGANVLTF.

V usage is TRBV7-2 and J usage is TRBJ2-3; 9 positions match TRBD2. CDR3 length: 18 residues. Germline V gives CDR1 SGHTA, CDR2 FQGNSA. V was pared by 6 bases and J by 4 bases, with 17 bases of the junction left unmatched. CDR3 DNA: TGTGCCAGCAGGCAAGATTTGGCGGGGGGGCCTGGAGCAGATACGCAGTATTTT. This translates into CASRQDLAGGPGADTQYF. The full variable domain, with the rest looked up from reference TRBV7-2 and TRBJ2-3, is GAGVSQSPSNKVTEKGKDVELRCDPISGHTALYWYRQSLGQGLEFLIYFQGNSAPDKSGLPSDRFSAERTGGSVSTLTIQRTQQEDSAVYLCASRQDLAGGPGADTQYFGPGTRLTVL.

CDR3 in amino acids: CAISPRERDAKNIQYF. CDR3 bases: TGTGCCATCAGTCCCAGGGAGAGAGACGCCAAAAACATTCAGTACTTC. V usage is TRBV10-3 and J usage is TRBJ2-4, with D possibly called TRBD1 or TRBD2 (5 bases each). This CDR3 region has 16 residues. With 5 bases removed from V and 1 base from J, the gap between germline ends came to 15 bases. CDR1 and CDR2 from the germline V gene are ENHRY and SYGVKD.

The V and J genes are TRBV6-1 and TRBJ2-1; D is tentatively TRBD1 or TRBD2 (5 bases each). The germline V gene has CDR1 MNHNS and CDR2 SASEGT. Trimming took 9 bases from V and 5 from J, leaving 17 bases between them. The length of the CDR3 is 14 residues. The CDR3 here is CASEGLSGNNEQFF. In DNA, the CDR3 is TGTGCCAGTGAGGGGCTTTCGGGGAACAATGAGCAGTTCTTC.

The V and J genes are TRBV28 and TRBJ2-2, with TRBD2 identical over 11 bases. Trimming at V came to 3 bases and at J to 0 bases, leaving 9 bases not matched to a gene. The germline V gene encodes CDR1 MDHEN and CDR2 SYDVKM. The CDR3 spans 19 residues. CDR3 sequence reads: CASSFIFEGLAANTGELFF. CDR3 sequence (DNA): TGTGCCAGCAGTTTCATTTTCGAGGGACTAGCGGCGAACACCGGGGAGCTGTTTTTT.

The J gene is TRBJ1-3, the V gene TRBV7-9; 9 positions match TRBD1. CDR3 size: 15 residues. The J segment lost 4 bases and the V segment lost 5 bases, leaving 6 bases of the junction unmatched. Per the germline V gene, CDR1 is SEHNR and CDR2 is FQNEAQ (reference sequence). The CDR3 DNA reads TGTGCCAGCAGCCGGACAGGGGCTAAGGGAAACACCATATATTTT. Translation: CASSRTGAKGNTIYF.

The J gene is TRBJ2-1, the V gene TRBV9; no firm D call. The germline V gene has CDR1 SGDLS and CDR2 YYNGEE. Trimming stripped 3 bases from V and 0 bases from J, with 10 bases between. The CDR3 loop spans 15 amino acids. The CDR3 here is CASSETSLSYNEQFF. In DNA form, the CDR3 reads TGTGCCAGCAGCGAAACCTCCCTCTCCTACAATGAGCAGTTCTTC.

Note on this clone: The junction departs from germline at one end; a sequencing error may be responsible. The rearrangement joins TRBV7-7 to TRBJ2-2, with TRBD2 matching over 12 bases. The length of the CDR3 is 18 residues. The germline gives CDR1 SSHAT, CDR2 FNYEAQ (reference sequence). CDR3 protein: CASSLGVPGLAGSGELFF. For the CDR3, the DNA is TGTGCTAGCAGCTTAGGGGTCCCCGGACTAGCGGGATCCGGGGAGCTGTTTTTT.

The V and J genes are TRBV7-3 and TRBJ2-6, with no clear D. The CDR3 has 16 amino acids. The ends were cut back, 4 bases at V and 0 bases at J, with 10 bases in the middle. The germline CDR1 and CDR2 sequences are SGHTA and FQGTGA. The CDR3 nucleotides are TGTGCCAGCAGCTCCCCGGAGCACTCTGGGGCCAACGTCCTGACTTTC. Translation: CASSSPEHSGANVLTF.

This CDR3 is CASRRAGELFF. CDR3 in DNA: TGCGCCAGCAGGAGGGCCGGGGAGCTGTTTTTT. This sequence joins TRBV5-1 and TRBJ2-2; tentatively, D is TRBD2 (5 bases). V was clipped by 5 bases and J by 6 bases, with 5 bases between them. Germline CDR1 reads SGHRS; CDR2 reads YFSETQ. The CDR3 extends over 11 amino acids. Full variable domain (missing parts from reference TRBV5-1 and TRBJ2-2): KAGVTQTPRYLIKTRGQQVTLSCSPISGHRSVSWYQQTPGQGLQFLFEYFSETQRNKGNFPGRFSGRQFSNSRSEMNVSTLELGDSALYLCASRRAGELFFGEGSRLTVL.

The chain uses TRBV4-1 and TRBJ2-1; 7 bases agree with TRBD2. The V gene's germline CDR1 is MGHRA and CDR2 YSYEKL. V shed 7 bases and J 2 bases; nucleotides not matched to a gene: 5. The CDR3 extends over 14 amino acids. In DNA form, the CDR3 reads TGCGCCAGCAACCTAGCGGAGACCTACAATGAGCAGTTCTTC. Residues: CASNLAETYNEQFF.

J is TRBJ1-2 and V is TRBV5-6; 8 bases agree with TRBD1. The V gene's germline CDR1 is SGHDT and CDR2 YYEEEE. The CDR3 length is 14 residues. Trimming cost V 0 bases and J 5 bases; bases outside gene matches: 3. CDR3 bases: TGTGCCAGCAGCTTGGGGACAGGGAGATATGGCTACACCTTC. It is translated as CASSLGTGRYGYTF.

This clone appeared a single time. The rearrangement links TRBV10-3 to TRBJ2-1; the D is unclear. This CDR3 is 17 amino acids long. In germline, CDR1 is ENHRY, CDR2 SYGVKD. Trimming shortened V by 3 bases and J by 0 bases, and 15 bases separated the two germline ends. The CDR3, as DNA: TGTGCCATCAGTGACCCTACTTACGAGAGCTCCTACAATGAGCAGTTCTTC. Protein: CAISDPTYESSYNEQFF.

The table lists this clone with a few counts. The same CDR3 also results from other DNA sequences found in this sample. The chain carries TRBV7-9 and TRBJ1-2; maybe TRBD1 (6 bases). CDR1 is SEHNR, CDR2 FQNEAQ, per germline (reference sequence). The CDR3 consists of 13 residues. V was shortened by 1 base and J by 3 bases, with 6 bases between the two germline ends. CDR3 nucleotide sequence: TGTGCCAGCAGCTTAGGGACAGACTATGGCTACACCTTC. Its translation is CASSLGTDYGYTF. Full variable domain (rest looked up from reference TRBV7-9 and TRBJ1-2): DTGVSQNPRHKITKRGQNVTFRCDPISEHNRLYWYRQTLGQGPEFLTYFQNEAQLEKSRLLSDRFSAERPKGSFSTLEIQRTEQGDSAMYLCASSLGTDYGYTFGSGTRLTVV.

The rearrangement joins TRBV28 to TRBJ1-5; the D is unclear. Trimming removed 4 bases from V and 0 bases from J, with 7 bases in between. Germline loops: CDR1 MDHEN, CDR2 SYDVKM. The CDR3 is 14 residues long. Here the CDR3 DNA reads TGTGCCAGCAGTTCAGTTTATAGCAATCAGCCCCAGCATTTT. This codes for CASSSVYSNQPQHF.

The rearrangement links TRBV9 to TRBJ1-1; D is undetermined. Trimming took off 4 bases at V and 3 bases at J, with 16 bases between the two ends. The CDR3 loop spans 15 amino acids. In germline, CDR1 is SGDLS, CDR2 YYNGEE. The CDR3 is CASSPNLGLYTEAFF. The CDR3 region has the DNA TGTGCCAGCAGCCCCAATCTAGGGTTGTACACTGAAGCTTTCTTT.

This rearrangement joins TRBV7-6 to TRBJ1-3, with D possibly TRBD1 on 5 matching bases. V was trimmed by 3 bases and J by 10 bases, leaving 16 bases between them. CDR3 length: 14 residues. Germline values: CDR1 SGHVS, CDR2 FNYEAQ. CDR3: CASSLPGTAETIYF. As DNA, the CDR3 is TGTGCCAGCAGCTTGCCTGGGACGGCGGAGACCATATATTTT.

J is TRBJ1-6 and V is TRBV7-9; no clear D gene. Germline V gene lookup returns CDR1 SEHNR and CDR2 FQNEAQ (reference sequence). This CDR3 region has 16 residues. Trimming took 5 bases from V and 0 from J, leaving 11 bases between them. The CDR3 spells CASSPEGSSYNSPLHF. The CDR3 nucleotides read TGTGCCAGCAGCCCGGAAGGGAGCTCCTATAATTCACCCCTCCACTTT. The full variable domain, with the rest looked up from reference TRBV7-9 and TRBJ1-6, is DTGVSQNPRHKITKRGQNVTFRCDPISEHNRLYWYRQTLGQGPEFLTYFQNEAQLEKSRLLSDRFSAERPKGSFSTLEIQRTEQGDSAMYLCASSPEGSSYNSPLHFGNGTRLTVT.